The 5 T cell receptor beta chains in this list originate from one sample, sequenced in a study of control samples from healthy donors and cancer patients. Assay: immunoSEQ multiplex PCR; the TCRdb copy retains only in-frame clones and omits some. The data hold around 100,000 clones, with around 89% observed a single time. The sequenced sample was blood. All receptors derive from a man aged 25 to 45 in good health.

CDR3 region: CASSTFLAGSDTQYF. CDR3 bases: TGTGCCAGTAGTACGTTTCTAGCGGGCTCAGATACGCAGTATTTT. The chain uses TRBV19 and TRBJ2-3, with TRBD2 matching over 8 bases. The CDR3 extends over 15 amino acids. V gave up 4 bases and J gave up 4 bases; unmatched junction bases: 7. From germline, CDR1 is LNHDA and CDR2 SQIVND (reference sequence).

The V call is TRBV13, the J call TRBJ2-5, with 9 nucleotides matching TRBD1. The CDR3 spans 16 residues. J gave up 5 bases and V 2 bases, and 9 bases lay outside the gene matches. CDR1 is PRHDT, CDR2 FYEKMQ, per germline (reference sequence). CDR3 nucleotides: TGTGCCAGCAGCTTAAACAGGGGGCTAGCCGCGGAGACCCAGTACTTC. Amino acid sequence: CASSLNRGLAAETQYF. Filled out from reference TRBV13 and TRBJ2-5, the complete variable domain reads AAGVIQSPRHLIKEKRETATLKCYPIPRHDTVYWYQQGPGQDPQFLISFYEKMQSDKGSIPDRFSAQQFSDYHSELNMSSLELGDSALYFCASSLNRGLAAETQYFGPGTRLLVL.

V and J are TRBV7-8 and TRBJ1-2; no definite D call. Trimming removed 5 bases at V and 5 bases at J, with 6 bases between. This CDR3 is built from 11 residues. Germline CDR1 and CDR2: SGHVS and FQNEAQ. The chain's CDR3 is CASSAQYGYTF. CDR3 DNA: TGTGCCAGCAGCGCTCAGTATGGCTACACCTTC.

V is TRBV5-1 and J is TRBJ1-5; the D gene is possibly TRBD1 (5 bases). Trimming pared 4 bases from V and 5 bases from J, leaving 16 bases between. Germline lookup yields CDR1 SGHRS and CDR2 YFSETQ. The CDR3 sequence is 15 residues long. The CDR3 coding sequence is TGCGCCAGCAGCCCGGAAGGACAAAGGCATCAGCCCCAGCATTTT. Its protein is CASSPEGQRHQPQHF.

The rearrangement joins TRBV5-8 to TRBJ1-1; maybe TRBD1 (6 bases). V lost 1 base and J lost 1, with 14 bases in between. CDR3 length equals 16 residues. Looked up from germline, CDR1 is SGHTS and CDR2 is YDEGEE. Written as DNA, the CDR3 is TGTGCCAGCAGCTTGTGGGAGGGACATAGGAACACTGAAGCTTTCTTT. This codes for CASSLWEGHRNTEAFF.